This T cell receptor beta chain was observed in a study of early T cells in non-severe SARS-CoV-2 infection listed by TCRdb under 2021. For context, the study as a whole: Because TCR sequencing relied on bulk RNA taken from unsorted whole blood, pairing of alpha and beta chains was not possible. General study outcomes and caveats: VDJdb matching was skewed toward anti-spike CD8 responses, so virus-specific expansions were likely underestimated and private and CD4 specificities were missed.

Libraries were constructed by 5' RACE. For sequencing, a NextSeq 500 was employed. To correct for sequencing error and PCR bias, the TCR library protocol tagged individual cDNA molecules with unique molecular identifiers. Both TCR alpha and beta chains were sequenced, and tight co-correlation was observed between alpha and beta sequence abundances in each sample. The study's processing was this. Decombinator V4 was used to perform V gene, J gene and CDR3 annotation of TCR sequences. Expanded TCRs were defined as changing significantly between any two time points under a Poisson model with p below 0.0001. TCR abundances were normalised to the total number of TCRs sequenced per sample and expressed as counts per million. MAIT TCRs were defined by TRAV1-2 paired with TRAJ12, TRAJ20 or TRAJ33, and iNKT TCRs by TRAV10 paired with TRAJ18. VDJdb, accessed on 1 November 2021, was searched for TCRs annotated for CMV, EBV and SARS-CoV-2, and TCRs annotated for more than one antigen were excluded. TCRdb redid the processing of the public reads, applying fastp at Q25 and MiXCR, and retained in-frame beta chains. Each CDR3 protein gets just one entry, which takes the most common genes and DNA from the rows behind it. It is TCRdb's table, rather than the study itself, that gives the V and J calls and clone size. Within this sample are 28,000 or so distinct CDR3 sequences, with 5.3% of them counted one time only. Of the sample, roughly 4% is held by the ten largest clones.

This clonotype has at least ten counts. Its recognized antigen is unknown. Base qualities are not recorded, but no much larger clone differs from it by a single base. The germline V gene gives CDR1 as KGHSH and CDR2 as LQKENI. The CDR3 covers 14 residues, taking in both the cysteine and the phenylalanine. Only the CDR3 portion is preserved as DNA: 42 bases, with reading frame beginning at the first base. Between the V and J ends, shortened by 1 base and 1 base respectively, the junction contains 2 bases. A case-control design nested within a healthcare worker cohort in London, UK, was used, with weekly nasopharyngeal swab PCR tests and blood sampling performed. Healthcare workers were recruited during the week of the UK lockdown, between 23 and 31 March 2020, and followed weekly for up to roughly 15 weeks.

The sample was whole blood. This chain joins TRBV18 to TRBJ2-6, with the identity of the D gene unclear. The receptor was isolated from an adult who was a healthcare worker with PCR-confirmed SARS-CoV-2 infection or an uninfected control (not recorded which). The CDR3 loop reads CASSPRSGANVLTF. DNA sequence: TGTGCCAGCTCACCACGATCTGGGGCCAACGTCCTGACTTTC.